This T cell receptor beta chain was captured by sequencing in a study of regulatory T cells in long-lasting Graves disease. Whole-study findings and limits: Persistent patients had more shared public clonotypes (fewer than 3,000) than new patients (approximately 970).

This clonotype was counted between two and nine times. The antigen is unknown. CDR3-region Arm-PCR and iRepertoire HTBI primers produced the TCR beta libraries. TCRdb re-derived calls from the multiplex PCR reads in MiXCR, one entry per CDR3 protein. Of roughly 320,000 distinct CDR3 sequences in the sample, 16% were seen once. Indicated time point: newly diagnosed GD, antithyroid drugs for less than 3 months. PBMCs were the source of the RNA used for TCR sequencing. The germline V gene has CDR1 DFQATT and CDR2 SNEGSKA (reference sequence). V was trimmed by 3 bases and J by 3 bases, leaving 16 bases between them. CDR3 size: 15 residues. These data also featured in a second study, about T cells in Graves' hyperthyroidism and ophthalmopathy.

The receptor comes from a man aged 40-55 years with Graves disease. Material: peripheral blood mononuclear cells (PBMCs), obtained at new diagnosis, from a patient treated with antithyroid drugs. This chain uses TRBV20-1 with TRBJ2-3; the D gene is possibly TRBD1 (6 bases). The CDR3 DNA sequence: TGCAGTGCTAGTAGAGGACAGTTCGTGACAGATACGCAGTATTTT. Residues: CSASRGQFVTDTQYF.